The clone carrying this T cell receptor beta chain was detected a few times. Germline lookup yields CDR1 SSHAT and CDR2 FNYEAQ (reference sequence). The CDR3 is made up of 17 amino acids. Trimming removed 1 base at V and 4 bases at J, with 16 bases between. The data were obtained in a study of cytomegalovirus exposure and HLA in healthy donors. It was with 60 Vbeta and 13 Jbeta primers that the PCR ran. Here immunoSEQ multiplex PCR was the method, and the copy in TCRdb shows in-frame clones only, minus some. In the table there are about 190,000 clones, around 84% of which are singletons. The sample was PBMCs. This receptor was obtained from a middle-aged man in good health and CMV-seropositive. The chain uses TRBV7-7 and TRBJ2-2, with a tentative D call TRBD2 (5 bases). The CDR3: CASSLEGPGSATGELFF. The CDR3 nucleotides are TGTGCCAGCAGCTTAGAAGGTCCGGGGTCGGCCACCGGGGAGCTGTTTTTT.